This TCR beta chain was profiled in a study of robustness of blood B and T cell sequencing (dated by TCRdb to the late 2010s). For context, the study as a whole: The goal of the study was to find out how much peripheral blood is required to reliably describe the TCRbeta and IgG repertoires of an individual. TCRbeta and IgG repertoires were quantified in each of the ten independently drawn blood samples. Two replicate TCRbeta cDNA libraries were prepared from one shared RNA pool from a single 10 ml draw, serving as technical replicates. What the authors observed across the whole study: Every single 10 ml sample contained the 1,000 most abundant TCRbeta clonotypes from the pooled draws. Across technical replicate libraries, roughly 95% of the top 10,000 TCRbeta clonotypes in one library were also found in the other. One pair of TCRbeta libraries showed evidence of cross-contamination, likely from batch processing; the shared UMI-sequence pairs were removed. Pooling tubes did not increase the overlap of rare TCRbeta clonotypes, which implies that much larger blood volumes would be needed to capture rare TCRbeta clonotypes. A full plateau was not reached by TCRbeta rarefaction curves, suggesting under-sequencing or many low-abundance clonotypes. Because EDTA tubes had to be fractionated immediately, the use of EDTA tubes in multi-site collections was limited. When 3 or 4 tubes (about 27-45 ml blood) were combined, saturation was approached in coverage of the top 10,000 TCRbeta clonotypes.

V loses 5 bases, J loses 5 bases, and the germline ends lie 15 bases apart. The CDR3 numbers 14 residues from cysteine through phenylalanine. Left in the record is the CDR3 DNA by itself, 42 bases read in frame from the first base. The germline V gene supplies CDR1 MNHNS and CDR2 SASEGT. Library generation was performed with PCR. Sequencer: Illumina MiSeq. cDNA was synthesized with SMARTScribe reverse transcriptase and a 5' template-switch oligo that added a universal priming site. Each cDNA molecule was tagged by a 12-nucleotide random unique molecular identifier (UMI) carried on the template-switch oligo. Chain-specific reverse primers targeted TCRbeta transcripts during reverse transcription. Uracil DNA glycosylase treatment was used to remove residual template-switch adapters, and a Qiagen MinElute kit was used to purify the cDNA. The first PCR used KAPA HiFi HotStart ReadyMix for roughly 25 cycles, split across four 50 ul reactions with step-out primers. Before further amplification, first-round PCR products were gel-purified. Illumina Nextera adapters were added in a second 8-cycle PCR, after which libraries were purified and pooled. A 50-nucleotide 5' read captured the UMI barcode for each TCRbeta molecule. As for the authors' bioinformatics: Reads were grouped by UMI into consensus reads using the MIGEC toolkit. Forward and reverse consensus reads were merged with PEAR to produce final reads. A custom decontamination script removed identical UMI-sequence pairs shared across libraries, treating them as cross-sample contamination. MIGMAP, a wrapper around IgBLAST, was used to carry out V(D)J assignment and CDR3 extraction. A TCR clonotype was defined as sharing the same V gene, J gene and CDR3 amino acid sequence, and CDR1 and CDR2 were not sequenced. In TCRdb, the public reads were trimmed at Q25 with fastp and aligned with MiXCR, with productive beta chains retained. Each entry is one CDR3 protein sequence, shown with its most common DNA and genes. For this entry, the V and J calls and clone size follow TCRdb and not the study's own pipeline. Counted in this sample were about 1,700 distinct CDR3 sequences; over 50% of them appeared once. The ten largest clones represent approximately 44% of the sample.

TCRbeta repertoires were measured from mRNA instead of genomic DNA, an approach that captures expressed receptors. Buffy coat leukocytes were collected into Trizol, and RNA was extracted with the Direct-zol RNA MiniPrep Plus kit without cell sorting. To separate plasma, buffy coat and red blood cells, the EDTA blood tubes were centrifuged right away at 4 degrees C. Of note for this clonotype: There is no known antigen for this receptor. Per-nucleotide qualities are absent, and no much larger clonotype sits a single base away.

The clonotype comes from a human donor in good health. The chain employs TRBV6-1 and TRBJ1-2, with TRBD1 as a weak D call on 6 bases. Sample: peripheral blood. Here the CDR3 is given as CASSTSGTNYGYTF. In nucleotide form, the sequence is TGTGCCAGCAGTACATCCGGGACAAATTATGGCTACACCTTC.